This TCR beta chain was captured in a study of T-cell reconstitution after alpha-beta-depleted transplantation in children. Unique molecular identifiers were incorporated into the prepared TCRbeta library. TCRdb re-analysed the PCR reads in MiXCR, keeping a single row per CDR3 protein. The sample carries approximately 420,000 distinct CDR3 sequences, roughly 10% recorded once. V lost 2 bases to trimming and J lost 0 bases, with 11 bases between them. This CDR3 contains 16 residues. The germline V gene has CDR1 SGHTA and CDR2 FQGNSA. The V call is TRBV7-2, the J call TRBJ2-1, with a possible D match to TRBD2 (5 bases). Sequencing used PBMCs from the stem cell graft donor, obtained from the stem cell graft. This clonotype originated in a human donor who donated a stem cell graft to a child with acute myeloid leukemia. The CDR3 sequence is CASSLTPGISYNEQFF. As DNA, the CDR3 is TGTGCCAGCAGCTTAACCCCGGGGATCTCCTACAATGAGCAGTTCTTC.